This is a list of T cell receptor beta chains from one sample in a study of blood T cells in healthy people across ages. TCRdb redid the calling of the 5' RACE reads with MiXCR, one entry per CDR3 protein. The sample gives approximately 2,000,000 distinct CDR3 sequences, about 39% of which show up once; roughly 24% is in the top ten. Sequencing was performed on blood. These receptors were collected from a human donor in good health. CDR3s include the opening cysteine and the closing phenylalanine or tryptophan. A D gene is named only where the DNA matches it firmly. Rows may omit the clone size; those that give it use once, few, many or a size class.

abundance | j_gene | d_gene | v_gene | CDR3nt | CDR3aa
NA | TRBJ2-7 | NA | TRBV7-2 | TGTGCCAGCAGCTCGTTTCAGGGGCCGGATTACGAGCAGTACTTC | CASSSFQGPDYEQYF
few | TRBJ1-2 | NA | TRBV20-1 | TGCAGTGCTAGAGATCGGGGACTCCTGGACTATGGCTACACCTTC | CSARDRGLLDYGYTF
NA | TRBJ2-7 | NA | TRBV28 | TGTGCCAGCAGTTTCCCCCCCCGACAGCAATCCTACGAGCAGTACTTC | CASSFPPRQQSYEQYF
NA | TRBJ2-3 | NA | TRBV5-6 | TGTGCCAGCAGCTTGGCCTACAGCCGCACAGATACGCAGTATTTT | CASSLAYSRTDTQYF
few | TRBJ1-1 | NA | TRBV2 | TGTGCCAGCAGTGAATGGGGCACTGAAGCTTTCTTT | CASSEWGTEAFF
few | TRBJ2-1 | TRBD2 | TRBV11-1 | TGTGCCAGCAGCTTAGATAGCGGGGGCTGGGATGAGCAGTTCTTC | CASSLDSGGWDEQFF
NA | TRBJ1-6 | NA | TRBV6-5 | TGTGCCAGCAGTTTTGCAGGGGTAACCCCCCTCCACTTT | CASSFAGVTPLHF
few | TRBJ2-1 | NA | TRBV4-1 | TGCGCCAGCAGCCAAGCTGGGAAGGTCTGGGGTGAGCAGTTCTTC | CASSQAGKVWGEQFF
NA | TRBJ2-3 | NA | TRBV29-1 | TGCAGCGTCCCCGGGGGGCACACAGATACGCAGTATTTT | CSVPGGHTDTQYF
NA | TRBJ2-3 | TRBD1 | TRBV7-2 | TGTGCCAGTAGACAGGGCTGGCTAGATACGCAGTATTTT | CASRQGWLDTQYF
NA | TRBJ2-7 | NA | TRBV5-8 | TGTGCCAGCAGCCACGGACGCTTCAAAACCTACGAGCAGTACTTC | CASSHGRFKTYEQYF
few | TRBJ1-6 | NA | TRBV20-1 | TGCAGTGCTCGAGACAGGTTGAGCTCCTATAATTCACCCCTCCACTTT | CSARDRLSSYNSPLHF
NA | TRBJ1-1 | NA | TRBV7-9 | TGTGCCAGCAGCCCAGCAGGGTACCCTGAAGCTTTCTTT | CASSPAGYPEAFF
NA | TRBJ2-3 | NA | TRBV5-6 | TGTGCCAGCAGCTTGGTGGGCCCCACGACCACAGATACGCAGTATTTT | CASSLVGPTTTDTQYF
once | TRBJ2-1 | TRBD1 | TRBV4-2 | TGTGCCAGCAGCCAACCATCCGGGACAGGGGACCGAGGGAGGAACTACAATGAGCAGTTCTTC | CASSQPSGTGDRGRNYNEQFF
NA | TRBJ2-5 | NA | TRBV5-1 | TGCGCCAGCAGCTGGGAAATCCAAGAGACCCAGTACTTC | CASSWEIQETQYF
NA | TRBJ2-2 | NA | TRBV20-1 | TGCAGTGCTAGATGGAGGGGCACCGGGGAGCTGTTTTTT | CSARWRGTGELFF
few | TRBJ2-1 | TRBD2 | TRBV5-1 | TGCGCCAGCAGCTTGGAGGGACTAGCGGGGGGACCCTACAATGAGCAGTTCTTC | CASSLEGLAGGPYNEQFF
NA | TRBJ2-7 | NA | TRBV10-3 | TGTGCCATCAGTGGCGGTGTAGGGCCTTCCTACGAGCAGTACTTC | CAISGGVGPSYEQYF
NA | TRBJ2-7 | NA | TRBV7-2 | TGTGCCAGCAGCTTCGGTGCTGAGCGGTTCTACGAGCAGTACTTC | CASSFGAERFYEQYF
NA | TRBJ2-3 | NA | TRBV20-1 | TGCAGTGCTAGTCGCGACTCAGGGGATACGCAGTATTTT | CSASRDSGDTQYF
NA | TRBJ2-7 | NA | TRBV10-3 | TGTGCCACTTCTGGCTTGGACGAGCAGTACTTC | CATSGLDEQYF
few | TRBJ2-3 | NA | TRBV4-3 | TGCGCCAGCAGCCAAGATCTAGTAGGGGCAACCGGGAGCACAGATACGCAGTATTTT | CASSQDLVGATGSTDTQYF
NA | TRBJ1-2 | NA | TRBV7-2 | TGTGCCAGCAGCTTTAACAGGAACAACTATGGCTACACCTTC | CASSFNRNNYGYTF
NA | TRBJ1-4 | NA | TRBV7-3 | TGTGCCAGCAGCGGGCAGGCGACCTTAGAAAAACTGTTTTTT | CASSGQATLEKLFF
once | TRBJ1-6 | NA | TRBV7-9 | TGTGCCAGCAGCAATCCGTCCTCCTATAATTCACCCCTCCACTTT | CASSNPSSYNSPLHF
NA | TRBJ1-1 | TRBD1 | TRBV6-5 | TGTGCCAGCATGCTACAGGACAGGGGGACTGAAGCTTTCTTT | CASMLQDRGTEAFF
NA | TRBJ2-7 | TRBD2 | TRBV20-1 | TGCAGTGCTAGAGAAGCGGGGGGATCCTACGAGCAGTACTTC | CSAREAGGSYEQYF
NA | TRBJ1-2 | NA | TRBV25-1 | TGTGCCAGCAGTGCCAACAACAGGGTTGGTGGCTACACCTTC | CASSANNRVGGYTF
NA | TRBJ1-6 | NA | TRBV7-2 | TGTGCCAGCAGCTTATTCCCCTTGAGCTCCTATAATTCACCCCTCCACTTT | CASSLFPLSSYNSPLHF
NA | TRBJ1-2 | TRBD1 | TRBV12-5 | TGTGCTAGTGACCAACTGGGACAGAACTATGGCTACACCTTC | CASDQLGQNYGYTF
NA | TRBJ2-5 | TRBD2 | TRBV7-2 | TGTGCCAGCAGCTTAGCTGGGCGGGGGGGCCAAGAGACCCAGTACTTC | CASSLAGRGGQETQYF
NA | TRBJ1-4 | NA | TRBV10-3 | TGTGCCATCAGTGGTTCAGGGGCGGTGGGTGAAAAACTGTTTTTT | CAISGSGAVGEKLFF
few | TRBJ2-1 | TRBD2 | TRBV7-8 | TGTGCCAGCAGCGGTAAGCGGGGGCCTTACAATGAGCAGTTCTTC | CASSGKRGPYNEQFF
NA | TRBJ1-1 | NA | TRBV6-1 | TGTGCCAGCAGTGGGGTGAGGAGGGACACTGAAGCTTTCTTT | CASSGVRRDTEAFF
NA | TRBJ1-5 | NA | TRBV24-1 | TGTGCCACCAGTGACCGTCAAGCCAATCAGCCCCAGCATTTT | CATSDRQANQPQHF
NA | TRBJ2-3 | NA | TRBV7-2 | TGTGCCAGCAGCTTAGCGGGACTTACCATAACAGATACGCAGTATTTT | CASSLAGLTITDTQYF
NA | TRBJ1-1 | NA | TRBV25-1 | TGTGCCAGCGTTTCGATGAACACTGAAGCTTTCTTT | CASVSMNTEAFF
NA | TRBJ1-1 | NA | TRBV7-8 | TGTGCCAGCAGCTCGGACACATACACTGAAGCTTTCTTT | CASSSDTYTEAFF
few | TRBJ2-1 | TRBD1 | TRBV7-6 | TGTGCCAGCAGCTTGCGGACAGGGCGAAATGAGCAGTTCTTC | CASSLRTGRNEQFF
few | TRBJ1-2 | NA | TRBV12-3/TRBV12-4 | TGTGCCAGCAGCCCACTGGTCTGGGGCTATGGCTACACCTTC | CASSPLVWGYGYTF
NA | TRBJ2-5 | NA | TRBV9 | TGTGCCAGCAGCTCGGGACACAGCTACGTGCAGTACTTC | CASSSGHSYVQYF